The subject of this entry is one T cell receptor beta chain. Its cognate antigen is unknown. Stable hyperthyroidism: no ophthalmopathy progression over 18 months of follow-up. Looked up from germline, CDR1 is DFQATT and CDR2 is SNEGSKA (reference sequence). This CDR3 comprises 17 residues. V dropped 3 bases and J dropped 4; count of bases not matched to a gene: 13. The TCR beta CDR3 regions underwent amplification using RNA transcripts as the source. Initially, a first-round RT-PCR of the TCR CDR3 employed the HTBI primer set. TCRdb re-analysed the multiplex PCR reads in MiXCR, keeping a single row per CDR3 protein. The table has 250,000 to 300,000 distinct CDR3 sequences, roughly 15% seen once. This record belongs to a study of T cells in Graves' hyperthyroidism and ophthalmopathy. At the level of the study: Specimen type is peripheral blood, collected at initial diagnosis prior to any treatment. General study points: Peripheral blood also featured most of the thyroid clonotypes expanded above 0.001. Ophthalmopathy stood apart from stable hyperthyroidism in a 13 V-J model.

V and J are TRBV20-1 and TRBJ2-2; 8 nucleotides agree with TRBD1. Material: blood. The receptor was isolated from a woman in her thirties or forties with Graves' hyperthyroidism. DNA for the CDR3: TGCAGTGCTAGGACCGCCTCCGGGACAGGAGCCACCGGGGAGCTGTTTTTT. Residues: CSARTASGTGATGELFF.